A single sample is the source of the 30 T cell receptor beta chains below, sequenced in a study of cytomegalovirus exposure and HLA in healthy donors. With 60 Vbeta and 13 Jbeta primers, the PCR was carried out. This table comes from immunoSEQ multiplex PCR, and its TCRdb copy is limited to in-frame clones, with some not included. The specimen's table records 150,000 to 200,000 clones. The sequenced sample was PBMCs. The receptors shown here come from an older woman in good health and CMV-seronegative.

This rearrangement joins TRBV7-7 to TRBJ2-7; D unclear. This CDR3 has 14 residues. CDR1 is SSHAT and CDR2 is FNYEAQ in the germline V gene (reference sequence). The V end was cut by 1 base, the J end by 2 bases, with 9 bases between. DNA for the CDR3: TGTGCCAGCAGCTTAGACGGTAGTACCTACGAGCAGTACTTC. Its translation is CASSLDGSTYEQYF.

CDR3 bases: TGTGCCAGTAGTCTTACCGACAGGGTGCCGTTCTTC. This gives the protein CASSLTDRVPFF. The genes are TRBV19 and TRBJ2-1, with 7 positions matching TRBD1. The CDR3 totals 12 residues. Germline-derived CDR1 and CDR2 are LNHDA and SQIVND (reference sequence). J gave up 15 bases and V 5 bases, and 10 bases lay outside the gene matches.

This rearrangement joins TRBV5-6 to TRBJ2-1; 7 bases are a match to TRBD1. The CDR3 consists of 15 residues. V lost 3 bases, J lost 7 bases, and 10 bases stayed unmatched. Germline V lookup: CDR1 SGHDT, CDR2 YYEEEE. This CDR3 reads CASSYYDRVENEQFF. The CDR3 coding sequence is TGTGCCAGCAGCTACTATGACAGGGTAGAAAATGAGCAGTTCTTC. Supplemented by reference TRBV5-6 and TRBJ2-1, the full variable domain reads DAGVTQSPTHLIKTRGQQVTLRCSPKSGHDTVSWYQQALGQGPQFIFQYYEEEERQRGNFPDRFSGHQFPNYSSELNVNALLLGDSALYLCASSYYDRVENEQFFGPGTRLTVL.

J is TRBJ2-6 and V is TRBV7-9; the D gene is possibly TRBD1 (6 bases). Trimming cost V 10 bases and J 0 bases, with 16 bases left between them. CDR1 is SEHNR and CDR2 is FQNEAQ in the germline V gene (reference sequence). The CDR3 covers 16 residues. The chain's CDR3 is CANYKLQGSGANVLTF. The DNA for the CDR3 is TGTGCCAACTATAAATTACAGGGCTCTGGGGCCAACGTCCTGACTTTC. Full variable domain (remainder filled in from reference TRBV7-9 and TRBJ2-6): DTGVSQNPRHKITKRGQNVTFRCDPISEHNRLYWYRQTLGQGPEFLTYFQNEAQLEKSRLLSDRFSAERPKGSFSTLEIQRTEQGDSAMYLCANYKLQGSGANVLTFGAGSRLTVL.

The chain combines TRBV6-5 with TRBJ2-5, with 7 positions matching TRBD1. The V gene end was trimmed by 5 bases and the J gene end by 5 bases; junction bases not matched to a gene: 8. The CDR3 runs 14 residues. Per the germline V gene, CDR1 is MNHEY and CDR2 is SVGAGI. The CDR3 protein is CASSVDRVAETQYF. The CDR3 bases are TGTGCCAGCAGTGTCGACAGGGTAGCTGAGACCCAGTACTTC.

The J gene is TRBJ1-2, the V gene TRBV14, with unresolved D. This CDR3 has 11 residues. V lost 0 bases and J lost 13, with 9 bases in between. Germline V gives CDR1 SGHDN, CDR2 FVKESK. The CDR3 DNA sequence: TGTGCCAGCAGCCAAGATTTAACAGTCACCTTC. Translated, it gives CASSQDLTVTF.

V is TRBV19 and J is TRBJ2-2; TRBD2 is a possible D gene (5 bases). Trimming removed 2 bases at V and 7 bases at J, with 11 bases between. The CDR3 runs 14 residues. Germline V gene sequence: CDR1 LNHDA, CDR2 SQIVND (reference sequence). CDR3 coding DNA: TGTGCCAGTAGTATATGGGAGCTGGGCGGGGAGCTGTTTTTT. Translated, it gives CASSIWELGGELFF.

The chain employs TRBV11-3 and TRBJ2-3, with D tentatively TRBD2 (6 bases). Deletions cut 4 bases from V and 3 bases from J, with 8 bases between. Germline CDR1 SGHNT, CDR2 YENEEA. This CDR3 is 13 amino acids long. DNA for the CDR3: TGTGCCAGCAGCTGGGGGAGGACAGATACGCAGTATTTT. Amino acids: CASSWGRTDTQYF. The whole variable domain, remainder taken from reference TRBV11-3 and TRBJ2-3, is EAGVVQSPRYKIIEKKQPVAFWCNPISGHNTLYWYLQNLGQGPELLIRYENEEAVDDSQLPKDRFSAERLKGVDSTLKIQPAELGDSAVYLCASSWGRTDTQYFGPGTRLTVL.

The chain couples TRBV6-5 to TRBJ1-4, with D unclear. Germline V gene sequence: CDR1 MNHEY, CDR2 SVGAGI. The CDR3 spans 15 residues. Deletions cut 6 bases from V and 4 bases from J, with 15 bases between. The CDR3 region has the DNA TGTGCCAGCAGAGCGCGGAGTCTGCATAATGAAAAACTGTTTTTT. Translating it yields CASRARSLHNEKLFF.

The chain carries TRBV19 and TRBJ2-2; possibly TRBD2 for D (6 bases). This CDR3 has 15 amino acids. Germline V gene sequence: CDR1 LNHDA, CDR2 SQIVND (reference sequence). Trimming shortened V by 1 base and J by 7 bases, and 13 bases separated the two germline ends. The CDR3 coding sequence is TGTGCCAGTAGTATAGCGGCGGGGTCTAACGGGGAGCTGTTTTTT. It codes for CASSIAAGSNGELFF.

The chain has TRBV4-1 and TRBJ1-2; D is ambiguous. V was cut by 8 bases and J by 4 bases, with 14 bases left in between. CDR3 length: 13 residues. CDR1 and CDR2 (germline): MGHRA, YSYEKL. This CDR3 reads CASRAAGSYGYTF. The DNA for the CDR3 is TGCGCCAGCCGGGCGGCGGGAAGCTATGGCTACACCTTC.

The chain couples TRBV19 to TRBJ1-5; D possibly corresponds to TRBD1 (5 bases). The V gene's germline CDR1 is LNHDA and CDR2 SQIVND (reference sequence). The CDR3 runs 16 residues. The V end lost 6 bases, the J end lost 5 bases, and 20 bases lay between the germline ends. CDR3: CASRPVQGGFDQPQHF. The CDR3 nucleotides read TGTGCCAGTAGGCCGGTCCAGGGAGGGTTTGATCAGCCCCAGCATTTT.

This chain joins TRBV7-9 and TRBJ1-4; 11 nucleotides agree with TRBD1. The CDR3 runs 17 residues. Germline CDR1 reads SEHNR; CDR2 reads FQNEAQ (reference sequence). V shed 1 base and J 7 bases; nucleotides not matched to a gene: 8. The CDR3 nucleotides are TGTGCCAGCAGCTTAGAGGGGACAGGGGGGATTGGTGAAAAACTGTTTTTT. This codes for CASSLEGTGGIGEKLFF. The entire variable domain, with the rest obtained from reference TRBV7-9 and TRBJ1-4, is as follows: DTGVSQNPRHKITKRGQNVTFRCDPISEHNRLYWYRQTLGQGPEFLTYFQNEAQLEKSRLLSDRFSAERPKGSFSTLEIQRTEQGDSAMYLCASSLEGTGGIGEKLFFGSGTQLSVL.

The chain links TRBV4-2 to TRBJ2-7; 7 nucleotides match TRBD2. This CDR3 contains 17 residues. V trimming: 1 base; J trimming: 4 bases; junction bases outside the gene matches: 13. Germline loops: CDR1 LGHNA, CDR2 YNFKEQ. CDR3 in DNA: TGTGCCAGCAGCCAAGCCAGCCCGGCTAGCGGACCGTACGAGCAGTACTTC. Translation gives CASSQASPASGPYEQYF.

The chain has TRBV6-5 and TRBJ1-6; D perhaps matches TRBD1 (5 bases). The CDR3 extends over 15 amino acids. Germline values: CDR1 MNHEY, CDR2 SVGAGI. Between the trimmed V and J ends, which lost 2 bases and 4 bases, there was a span of 9 bases. The CDR3 loop is CASSYGGIYNSPLHF. The CDR3, as DNA: TGTGCCAGCAGTTACGGGGGGATTTATAATTCACCCCTCCACTTT.

This chain links TRBV7-9 with TRBJ1-1; perhaps TRBD1 as D (6 bases). This CDR3 has 15 amino acids. The ends were cut back, 5 bases at V and 11 bases at J, with 24 bases in the middle. Germline CDR1 reads SEHNR; CDR2 reads FQNEAQ (reference sequence). The CDR3 here is CASSARTQQGAGAFF. CDR3 bases: TGTGCCAGCAGCGCCCGAACCCAACAGGGAGCCGGGGCTTTCTTT.

The chain couples TRBV18 to TRBJ2-5, with a possible D match to TRBD1 (5 bases). V was trimmed by 3 bases and J by 7 bases, leaving 15 bases between them. This CDR3 spans 14 amino acids. Germline CDR1 KGHSH, CDR2 LQKENI. The CDR3 nucleotides read TGTGCCAGCTCACCTAGTCAGGGTCTGGCGACCCAGTACTTC. As protein: CASSPSQGLATQYF.

DNA of the CDR3: TGTGCCAGCAGCTCCGGACTAGCGGGCTCCTACGAGCAGTACTTC. Its protein product is CASSSGLAGSYEQYF. The chain joins TRBV5-4 to TRBJ2-7; 11 bases align to TRBD2. The junction had 2 bases not matched to a gene; V was cut back by 3 bases and J by 0 bases. Germline V CDR1 and CDR2: SGHNT, YYREEE (reference sequence). CDR3 length: 15 residues.

J is TRBJ1-2 and V is TRBV7-2; the D gene is possibly TRBD1 (5 bases). The length of the CDR3 is 15 residues. V lost 7 bases, J lost 1 base, and 16 bases lay in between. Germline V gene data show CDR1 as SGHTA and CDR2 as FQGNSA. The CDR3 nucleotides read TGTGCCAGCACGTCCGGGCCCAGGGATAACTATGGCTACACCTTC. Translation: CASTSGPRDNYGYTF.

This chain's CDR3 is CAWGTGDAEAFF. The CDR3 nucleotides read TGTGCCTGGGGCACAGGGGACGCTGAAGCTTTCTTT. This chain uses TRBV30 with TRBJ1-1; 7 positions match TRBD1. V dropped 5 bases and J dropped 6; count of bases not matched to a gene: 6. This CDR3 comprises 12 residues. Germline V CDR1 and CDR2: GTSNPN, SVGIG (reference sequence). The full variable domain, its missing parts supplied by reference TRBV30 and TRBJ1-1, is SQTIHQWPATLVQPVGSPLSLECTVEGTSNPNLYWYRQAAGRGLQLLFYSVGIGQISSEVPQNLSASRPQDRQFILSSKKLLLSDSGFYLCAWGTGDAEAFFGQGTRLTVV.

The chain has TRBV6-6 and TRBJ1-2, with D possibly TRBD1 on 5 matching bases. The CDR3 runs 14 residues. V lost 2 bases to trimming and J lost 5 bases, with 12 bases between them. Germline V lookup: CDR1 MNHNY, CDR2 SVGAGI (reference sequence). CDR3 coding DNA: TGTGCCAGCAGTTACGGGGCAAGCCCTTATGGCTACACCTTC. It encodes CASSYGASPYGYTF.

The CDR3, as DNA: TGCGCCAGCAGCCCGTCGGGATGGAACACCGGGGAGCTGTTTTTT. Amino acids: CASSPSGWNTGELFF. The chain has TRBV5-1 and TRBJ2-2, with D possibly matching TRBD2 (5 bases). The CDR3 loop spans 15 amino acids. The V end was cut by 4 bases, the J end by 1 base, with 11 bases between. Germline V gene sequence: CDR1 SGHRS, CDR2 YFSETQ.

The V gene is TRBV5-4, the J gene TRBJ1-1; D may be TRBD1 (5 bases). Germline loops: CDR1 SGHNT, CDR2 YYREEE (reference sequence). The CDR3 runs 15 residues. V was pared by 6 bases and J by 4 bases, with 19 bases between. The CDR3 here is CASKLGGSGGTEAFF. The CDR3 DNA reads as TGTGCCAGCAAGCTTGGGGGGTCGGGTGGCACTGAAGCTTTCTTT.

CDR3 bases: TGTGCCAGCTCACCATCGACAGAACCAGGGGTACAGCCCCAGCATTTT. The encoded protein is CASSPSTEPGVQPQHF. The rearrangement links TRBV18 to TRBJ1-5, with D perhaps matching TRBD1 (6 bases). The V gene lost 2 bases and the J gene lost 7 bases, with 18 bases spanning the gap. CDR3 length equals 16 residues. Germline CDR1 reads KGHSH; CDR2 reads LQKENI.

The chain recombines TRBV6-1 with TRBJ1-5, with D possibly matching TRBD1 (6 bases). The CDR3 is 16 amino acids. Trimming stripped 4 bases from V and 4 bases from J, with 17 bases between. Germline loops: CDR1 MNHNS, CDR2 SASEGT. The DNA of the CDR3 is TGTGCCAGCAGTGTAAAAGGGCAGGGGAGTAATCAGCCCCAGCATTTT. This encodes CASSVKGQGSNQPQHF.

The V and J genes are TRBV6-1 and TRBJ2-1, with TRBD2 matching 9 bases. The CDR3 has 14 amino acids. Germline CDR1 and CDR2: MNHNS and SASEGT. Losses at the gene ends were 4 bases for V and 4 bases for J; bases not matched to a gene: 2. The CDR3 protein is CASSGGGGYNEQFF. The CDR3 DNA reads as TGTGCCAGCAGTGGCGGGGGGGGGTACAATGAGCAGTTCTTC.

This sequence joins TRBV5-1 and TRBJ1-1; D remains unclear. CDR1 and CDR2 from the germline V gene are SGHRS and YFSETQ. The V gene lost 6 bases and the J gene lost 1 base, with 13 bases spanning the gap. The CDR3 has 14 amino acids. CDR3 coding DNA: TGCGCCAGCAACCTAGCCAGCACGAACACTGAAGCTTTCTTT. Its protein product is CASNLASTNTEAFF.

The V call is TRBV11-2, the J call TRBJ1-2, with 9 bases fitting TRBD1. The CDR3 is made up of 13 amino acids. Losses at the gene ends were 1 base for V and 8 bases for J; bases not matched to a gene: 2. Looked up from germline, CDR1 is SGHAT and CDR2 is FQNNGV. CDR3 residues: CASSLGGQGGYTF. CDR3 nucleotide sequence: TGTGCCAGCAGCTTAGGGGGACAGGGCGGCTACACCTTC.

CDR3 DNA sequence: TGCAGCGTTCCCGGGACTAGCGGCTACGAGCAGTACTTC. Its protein is CSVPGTSGYEQYF. This chain connects TRBV29-1 to TRBJ2-7; 11 nucleotides agree with TRBD2. CDR3 size: 13 residues. Germline V gene data show CDR1 as SQVTM and CDR2 as ANQGSEA. Trimming at V came to 5 bases and at J to 3 bases, leaving 3 bases not matched to a gene.

V is TRBV4-1 and J is TRBJ2-5; perhaps TRBD1 as D (6 bases). TRBJ2-7 matches the DNA end more closely, so the J call is doubtful. CDR1 and CDR2 from the germline V gene are MGHRA and YSYEKL. This CDR3 comprises 15 residues. CDR3 region: CASSPRGHRTYEQYF. Written as DNA, the CDR3 is TGCGCCAGCAGCCCCAGGGGCCATCGGACCTACGAGCAGTACTTC.